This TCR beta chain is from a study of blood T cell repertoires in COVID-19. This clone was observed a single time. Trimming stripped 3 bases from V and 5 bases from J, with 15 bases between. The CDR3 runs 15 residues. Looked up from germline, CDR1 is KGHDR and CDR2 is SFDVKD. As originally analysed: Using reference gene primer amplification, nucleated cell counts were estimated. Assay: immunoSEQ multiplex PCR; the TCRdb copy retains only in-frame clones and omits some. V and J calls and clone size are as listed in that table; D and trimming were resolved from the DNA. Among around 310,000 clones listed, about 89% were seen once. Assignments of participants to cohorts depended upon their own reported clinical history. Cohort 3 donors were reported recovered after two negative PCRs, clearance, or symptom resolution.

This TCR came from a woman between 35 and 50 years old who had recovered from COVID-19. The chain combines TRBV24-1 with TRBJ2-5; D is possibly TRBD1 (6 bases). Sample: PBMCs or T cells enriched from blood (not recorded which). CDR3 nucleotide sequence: TGTGCCACCAGTGATGGTCAGGGGTTAGGGGAGACCCAGTACTTC. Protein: CATSDGQGLGETQYF.